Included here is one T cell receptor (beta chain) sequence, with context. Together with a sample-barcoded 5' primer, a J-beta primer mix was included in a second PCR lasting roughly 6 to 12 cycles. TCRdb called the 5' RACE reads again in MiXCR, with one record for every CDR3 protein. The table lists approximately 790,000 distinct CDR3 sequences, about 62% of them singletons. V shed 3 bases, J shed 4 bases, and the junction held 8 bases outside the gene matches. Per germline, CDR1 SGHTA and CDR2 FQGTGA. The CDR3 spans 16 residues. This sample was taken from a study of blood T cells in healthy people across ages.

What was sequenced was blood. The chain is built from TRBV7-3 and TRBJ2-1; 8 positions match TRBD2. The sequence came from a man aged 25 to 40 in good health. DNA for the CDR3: TGTGCCAGCAGCTTCGGTTTTCCTAGCGGGTACAATGAGCAGTTCTTC. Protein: CASSFGFPSGYNEQFF.